A selection of T cell receptor beta chains follows, all from one sample in a study of blood T cell repertoires in COVID-19. The protocol was immunoSEQ multiplex PCR, while the TCRdb copy is restricted to in-frame clones and leaves out a portion. Of a few hundred thousand clones in the sample, about 85% are singletons; the top ten hold about 3.6%. Sample: peripheral blood. These receptors were taken from a woman aged 18-29 years with acute or convalescent COVID-19. The CDR3 runs from the conserved cysteine through the conserved F or W. The D gene is left open where the match is weak. The listing skips clone size in some rows; elsewhere it reads once, few, many or a size class.

>TRBV11-3|NA|TRBJ2-1|TRBD1
TGTGCCAGCAGCTCCTCCGGGACAGGGGTAACCAATGAGCAGTTCTTC
CASSSSGTGVTNEQFF
>TRBV12-3/TRBV12-4|NA|TRBJ2-2|NA
TGTGCCAGCAGTTTAGGCAGCACCGGGGAGCTGTTTTTT
CASSLGSTGELFF
>TRBV28|NA|TRBJ1-5|NA
TGTGCCAGCAGTTTATTGGGGCCAGGGCAAAAAAAACGGCCCCAGCATTTT
CASSLLGPGQKKRPQHF
>TRBV19|NA|TRBJ1-2|NA
TGTGCCAGTAACCACAGGGCTAAGTATGGCTACACCTTC
CASNHRAKYGYTF
>TRBV7-9|NA|TRBJ1-2|TRBD1
TGTGCCAGCAGCTCCGGGACAGGGGTCGACGGCTACACCTTC
CASSSGTGVDGYTF
>TRBV9|NA|TRBJ2-1|TRBD1
TGTGCCAGCAGCTGGAGGGACAGGGGGCTGAATGAGCAGTTCTTC
CASSWRDRGLNEQFF
>TRBV27|once|TRBJ2-2|TRBD2
TGTGCCAGCAGTGCGGCGGGGGGGCGCGCTGGGGAGCTGTTTTTT
CASSAAGGRAGELFF
>TRBV19|NA|TRBJ2-2|NA
TGTGCCAGTAGTAGGGGAGCCGGGGAGCTGTTTTTT
CASSRGAGELFF
>TRBV27|NA|TRBJ2-3|NA
TGTGCCAGCAGTTCTCGACTGACCAAGAGCACAGATACGCAGTATTTT
CASSSRLTKSTDTQYF
>TRBV5-1|NA|TRBJ2-1|TRBD2
TGCGCCAGCAGCTTTCTAAAACTAGCGGGGGAAGAAAATGAGCAGTTCTTC
CASSFLKLAGEENEQFF
>TRBV2|NA|TRBJ2-3|NA
TGTGCCACGGGACGGGCGGCAGTTAGGAGGGACGGCACAGATACGCAGTATTTT
CATGRAAVRRDGTDTQYF
>TRBV7-2|NA|TRBJ1-5|NA
TGTGCCAGCAGCTTAGCCAGAAATCAGCCCCAGCATTTT
CASSLARNQPQHF
>TRBV11-2|NA|TRBJ2-7|TRBD1
TGTGCCAGCAGCTTAGCAGGCGGGGGACAGGGGCTCTACGAGCAGTACTTC
CASSLAGGGQGLYEQYF
>TRBV3-1/TRBV3-2|NA|TRBJ2-3|NA
TGTGCCAGCAGCCCCCAGTCGACTAGCACAGATACGCAGTATTTT
CASSPQSTSTDTQYF
>TRBV28|NA|TRBJ1-5|NA
TGTGCCAGCAGTTTAAGGGGGAGTCAGCCCCAGCATTTT
CASSLRGSQPQHF
>TRBV5-1|NA|TRBJ2-1|TRBD2
TGCGCCAGCAGCTTACTAGCGGGAGGGCCTAATGAGCAGTTCTTC
CASSLLAGGPNEQFF
>TRBV6-1|NA|TRBJ1-1|NA
TGTGCCAGCAGTGACAGATACACTGAAGCTTTCTTT
CASSDRYTEAFF
>TRBV29-1|NA|TRBJ2-4|NA
TGCAGCGCCGAAATACAGTTCCGAATTCAGTACTTC
CSAEIQFRIQYF
>TRBV18|NA|TRBJ1-5|NA
TGTGCCAGCTCACCTAGCGCGGGGACGAGCAATCAGCCCCAGCATTTT
CASSPSAGTSNQPQHF
>TRBV19|NA|TRBJ1-5|NA
TGTGCCAGTAGTATAGGGCAGGGAGGAAATCAGCCCCAGCATTTT
CASSIGQGGNQPQHF
>TRBV18|NA|TRBJ1-3|NA
TGTGCCAGCTCACCATTCGAGGGCTCACTCTCTGGAAACACCATATATTTT
CASSPFEGSLSGNTIYF
>TRBV12-5|NA|TRBJ2-3|NA
TGTGCTAGTGGTTTGAGGGGGGATACGCAGTATTTT
CASGLRGDTQYF
>TRBV5-1|NA|TRBJ1-6|TRBD1
TGCGCCAGCAGCGGCCTGGGACAGATCGCAGGAAATTCACCCCTCCACTTT
CASSGLGQIAGNSPLHF
>TRBV27|NA|TRBJ2-3|TRBD2
TGTGCCAGCAGTCCGGGACTAGTTAGCACAGATACGCAGTATTTT
CASSPGLVSTDTQYF
>TRBV7-2|NA|TRBJ1-2|NA
TGTGCCAGCAGCTCTTCAGGATATGGCTACACCTTC
CASSSSGYGYTF
>TRBV7-3|few|TRBJ2-6|NA
TGTGCCAGCAGCTCATCAGGGGCCGGGGCCAACGTCCTGACTTTC
CASSSSGAGANVLTF
>TRBV19|NA|TRBJ2-5|TRBD1
TGTGCCACCGGACGTCCCGGGACAGGGGGCGAAGAGACCCAGTACTTC
CATGRPGTGGEETQYF
>TRBV7-9|NA|TRBJ2-3|NA
TGTGCCAGCATCTCCTTAACCGGTGATACGCAGTATTTT
CASISLTGDTQYF
>TRBV24-1|NA|TRBJ2-6|NA
TGTGCCACCAGTGGGGGGGATGGGGCCAACGTCCTGACTTTC
CATSGGDGANVLTF
>TRBV18|NA|TRBJ1-6|TRBD1
TGTGCCAGCTCACCCAGGGACAGTAATAATTCACCCCTCCACTTT
CASSPRDSNNSPLHF
>TRBV11-2|NA|TRBJ1-3|NA
TGTGCCAGCAGCTTAATGCGCTCTGGAAACACCATATATTTT
CASSLMRSGNTIYF
>TRBV5-1|NA|TRBJ2-1|TRBD1
TGCGCCAGCCCTCGGGACAGGGCCTACAATGAGCAGTTCTTC
CASPRDRAYNEQFF
>TRBV5-5|NA|TRBJ1-2|TRBD1
TGTGCCAGCAGCGCAGACAGGGCGGACTTTGGCTACACCTTC
CASSADRADFGYTF
>TRBV30|NA|TRBJ1-2|TRBD1
TGTGCCTGGAGGGACAGGGGCAACTATGGCTACACCTTC
CAWRDRGNYGYTF
>TRBV24-1|NA|TRBJ2-6|TRBD1
TGTGCCACCAGTTATTCAACAGGGGCTGGGGCCAACGTCCTGACTTTC
CATSYSTGAGANVLTF
>TRBV2|NA|TRBJ2-3|NA
TGTGCCAGCAGTGAATGGTCGAGCGCAGATACGCAGTATTTT
CASSEWSSADTQYF
>TRBV5-1|once|TRBJ1-5|NA
TGCGCCAGCAGCTTATTTCCGGGAGACAGATTCAGCAATCAGCCCCAGCATTTT
CASSLFPGDRFSNQPQHF
>TRBV5-4|NA|TRBJ1-2|NA
TGTGCCAGCAGCTTAGAGGGGGGGAGAGACTATGGCTACACCTTC
CASSLEGGRDYGYTF
>TRBV6-1|few|TRBJ2-5|NA
TGTGCCAGCAGTGAGATTGTGGCTTTCCTCGAGACCCAGTACTTC
CASSEIVAFLETQYF
>TRBV5-1|NA|TRBJ1-6|TRBD1
TGCGCCAGCAGCCTATCCACGGGACAGGGGTGGTCACCCCTCCACTTT
CASSLSTGQGWSPLHF
>TRBV5-6|NA|TRBJ2-2|TRBD1
TGTGCCAGCAGCCCTAGACAGGGTCGGACCGGGGAGCTGTTTTTT
CASSPRQGRTGELFF
>TRBV6-1|NA|TRBJ1-5|NA
TGTGCCAGCAGTGAAACGCAGGGCGGTCAGCCCCAGCATTTT
CASSETQGGQPQHF
>TRBV6-5|NA|TRBJ1-5|TRBD1
TGTGCCAGCAGTACCGGGACAGGGAAGAATCAGCCCCAGCATTTT
CASSTGTGKNQPQHF
>TRBV6-5|NA|TRBJ2-7|NA
TGTGCCAGCACCACGAACATCGACAGCGTTTACGAGCAGTACTTC
CASTTNIDSVYEQYF
>TRBV5-6|NA|TRBJ2-1|TRBD2
TGTGCCAGCAGCCCTAGCGGGAGTAGGTACAATGAGCAGTTCTTC
CASSPSGSRYNEQFF
>TRBV7-9|NA|TRBJ1-1|NA
TGTGCCAGCAGCTTCTCTTTGTCCAGGGGTGATACTGAAGCTTTCTTT
CASSFSLSRGDTEAFF
>TRBV19|NA|TRBJ2-1|TRBD1
TGTGCCAGTACAGCGGGGACAGGGGGACACAATGAGCAGTTCTTC
CASTAGTGGHNEQFF
>TRBV5-1|NA|TRBJ2-3|NA
TGCGCCAGCAGCTTGGTCGGGGGAAGTGCAGATACGCAGTATTTT
CASSLVGGSADTQYF
>TRBV12-3/TRBV12-4|NA|TRBJ1-1|NA
TGTGCCAGCAGTTTAAGAGGCGACACTGAAGCTTTCTTT
CASSLRGDTEAFF
>TRBV5-6|NA|TRBJ1-1|TRBD1
TGTGCCAGCAGCCCAGGGGGTCCTGAAGCTTTCTTT
CASSPGGPEAFF
>TRBV6-5|NA|TRBJ1-2|NA
TGTGCCAGCAGCCATAGTCCTGGCTACACCTTC
CASSHSPGYTF
>TRBV4-1|NA|TRBJ1-1|TRBD1
TGCGCCAGCAGCCAAGGTCCCGACAGGGTCACTGAAGCTTTCTTT
CASSQGPDRVTEAFF
>TRBV14|NA|TRBJ2-7|NA
TGTGCCAGCAGCCAAGGTCGAGGGACAACCTACGAGCAGTACTTC
CASSQGRGTTYEQYF
>TRBV5-1|NA|TRBJ1-1|NA
TGCGCCAGCAGCTTGGCGGCAGGGGAGGGAATCACTGAAGCTTTCTTT
CASSLAAGEGITEAFF
>TRBV6-5|NA|TRBJ1-1|TRBD1
TGTGCCAGCAGCGGGACAGAGAACACTGAAGCTTTCTTT
CASSGTENTEAFF
>TRBV19|NA|TRBJ2-7|TRBD1
TGTGCCAGTAAAGAACGGGACAGGGTCCACGAGCAGTACTTC
CASKERDRVHEQYF
>TRBV21-1|NA|TRBJ2-7|NA
TGTGCCAGCAGCAATCCCGCCTACGAGCAGTACTTC
CASSNPAYEQYF
>TRBV12-3/TRBV12-4|NA|TRBJ2-5|NA
TGTGCCAGCAGTTTAGTAGTAGAAGAGACCCAGTACTTC
CASSLVVEETQYF
>TRBV9|NA|TRBJ1-6|NA
TGTGCCAGCAGCGTTTCTGACACCATGGGTTCACCCCTCCACTTT
CASSVSDTMGSPLHF